The 4 T cell receptor beta chains in this list originate from one sample, sequenced in a study of cytomegalovirus exposure and HLA in healthy donors. Primers included in the PCR were 60 Vbeta and 13 Jbeta primers. Assay used: immunoSEQ multiplex PCR; TCRdb lists only in-frame clones, some missing. In the table there are about 130,000 clones, about 73% of which are singletons. The sequenced material came from PBMCs. The receptors come from a human donor in good health.

The DNA for the CDR3 is TGTGCCAGCAGCTTCCCCGGGACTAGCCGGCACGAGCAGTACTTC. Translated: CASSFPGTSRHEQYF. The chain combines TRBV5-6 with TRBJ2-7; 9 bases match TRBD2. The CDR3 is 15 residues long. The germline V gene has CDR1 SGHDT and CDR2 YYEEEE. With V trimmed by 2 bases and J by 5 bases, 8 bases remained unmatched.

This clone was detected a few times. J is TRBJ2-2 and V is TRBV4-1, with D tentatively TRBD2 (6 bases). Trimming removed 0 bases from V and 0 bases from J, with 17 bases in between. CDR1 is MGHRA and CDR2 is YSYEKL in the germline V gene. The CDR3 consists of 19 residues. The CDR3 reads CASSQDDRARRANTGELFF. The CDR3 nucleotides read TGCGCCAGCAGCCAAGATGACCGGGCCCGGAGGGCGAACACCGGGGAGCTGTTTTTT.

The chain employs TRBV6-5 and TRBJ2-7, with a possible D match to TRBD1 (6 bases). This CDR3 is 15 amino acids long. Germline V gene sequence: CDR1 MNHEY, CDR2 SVGAGI. Trimming left V 2 bases short and J 2 bases short, with 13 bases between. Here the CDR3 reads CASSYDRLPPYEQYF. The CDR3, as DNA: TGTGCCAGCAGTTACGACAGGCTCCCCCCCTACGAGCAGTACTTC.

Worth noting for this clone: A read error is the likely source, as a far larger clone sits one nucleotide away. This sequence joins TRBV7-2 and TRBJ1-2; D not certain. Germline values: CDR1 SGHTA, CDR2 FQGNSA. This CDR3 has 13 amino acids. The CDR3 sequence: CPSSPSNRGGYTF. The CDR3 nucleotides read TGTCCCAGCAGCCCTTCCAATCGGGGTGGCTACACCTTC.